The following is a T cell receptor beta chain sequence with its context. Per the original data handling: Nucleated cell counts were estimated from reference gene primer amplification. Produced via immunoSEQ multiplex PCR; TCRdb's table is partial and in-frame only. The V and J calls and the clone size are those of that table, but D and trimming were determined from the DNA. The sample includes some 140,000 clones, about 76% of them seen just once. This specimen belongs to a study of blood T cell repertoires in COVID-19. Study-level information: PBMCs, B-cell-depleted T cells, or T cells provided the cDNA or gDNA that made up the material.

The germline gives CDR1 SGHNT, CDR2 YYREEE (reference sequence). The CDR3 loop spans 13 amino acids. Trimming removed 4 bases at V and 7 bases at J, with 11 bases between. This receptor was identified in a man older than 75 with acute or convalescent COVID-19. The sequencing sample was made of peripheral blood. The chain joins TRBV5-4 to TRBJ1-4, with D unclear. The CDR3: CASSRGMGEKLFF. For the CDR3, the DNA is TGTGCCAGCAGCCGAGGTATGGGTGAAAAACTGTTTTTT. The full variable domain, with the rest looked up from reference TRBV5-4 and TRBJ1-4, is ETGVTQSPTHLIKTRGQQVTLRCSSQSGHNTVSWYQQALGQGPQFIFQYYREEENGRGNFPPRFSGLQFPNYSSELNVNALELDDSALYLCASSRGMGEKLFFGSGTQLSVL.